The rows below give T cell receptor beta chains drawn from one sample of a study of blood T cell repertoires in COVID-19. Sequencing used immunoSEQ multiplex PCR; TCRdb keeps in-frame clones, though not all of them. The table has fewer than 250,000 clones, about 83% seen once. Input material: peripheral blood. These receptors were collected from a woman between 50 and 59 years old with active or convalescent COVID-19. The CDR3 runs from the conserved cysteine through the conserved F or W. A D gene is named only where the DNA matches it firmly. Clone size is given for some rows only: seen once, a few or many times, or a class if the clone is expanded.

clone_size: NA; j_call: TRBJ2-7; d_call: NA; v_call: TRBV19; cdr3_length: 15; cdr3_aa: CASSIDTAVNYEQYF; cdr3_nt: TGTGCCAGTAGTATAGATACAGCCGTGAACTACGAGCAGTACTTC
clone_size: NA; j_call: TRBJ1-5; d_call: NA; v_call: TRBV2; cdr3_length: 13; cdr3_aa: CASSAGPNQPQHF; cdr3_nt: TGTGCCAGCAGTGCTGGCCCCAATCAGCCCCAGCATTTT
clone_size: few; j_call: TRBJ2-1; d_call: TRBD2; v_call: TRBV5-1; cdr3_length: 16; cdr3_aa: CASSAGLAYTYNEQFF; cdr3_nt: TGCGCCAGCAGCGCGGGACTAGCATATACCTACAATGAGCAGTTCTTC
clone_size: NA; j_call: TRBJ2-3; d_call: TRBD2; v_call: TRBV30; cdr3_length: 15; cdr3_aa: CAWSPLSGTTDTQYF; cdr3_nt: TGTGCCTGGAGTCCCCTAAGCGGGACCACAGATACGCAGTATTTT
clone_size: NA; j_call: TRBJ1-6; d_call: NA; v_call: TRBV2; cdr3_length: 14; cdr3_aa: CASTRGQYNSPLHF; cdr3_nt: TGTGCCAGCACCAGGGGACAATATAATTCACCCCTCCACTTT
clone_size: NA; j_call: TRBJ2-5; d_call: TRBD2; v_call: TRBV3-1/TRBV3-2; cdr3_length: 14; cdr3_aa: CASSHLAGQETQYF; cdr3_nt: TGTGCCAGCAGCCACCTAGCGGGCCAAGAGACCCAGTACTTC
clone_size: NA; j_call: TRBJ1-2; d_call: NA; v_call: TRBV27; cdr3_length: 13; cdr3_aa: CASSPARNYGYTF; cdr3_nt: TGTGCCAGCAGTCCCGCTCGGAACTATGGCTACACCTTC
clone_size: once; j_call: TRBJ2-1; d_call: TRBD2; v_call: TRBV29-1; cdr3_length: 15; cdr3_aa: CSANDGGRGYNEQFF; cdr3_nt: TGCAGCGCCAATGACGGCGGGAGGGGGTACAATGAGCAGTTCTTC
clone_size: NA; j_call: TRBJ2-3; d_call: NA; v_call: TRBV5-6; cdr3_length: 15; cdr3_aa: CASSLVAPSTDTQYF; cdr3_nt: TGTGCCAGCAGCCTCGTAGCCCCTAGCACAGATACGCAGTATTTT
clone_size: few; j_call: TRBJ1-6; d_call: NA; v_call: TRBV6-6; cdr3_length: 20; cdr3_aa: CASSHASGAPSGSYNSPLHF; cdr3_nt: TGTGCCAGCAGCCATGCTTCAGGGGCCCCTTCGGGCTCCTATAATTCACCCCTCCACTTT
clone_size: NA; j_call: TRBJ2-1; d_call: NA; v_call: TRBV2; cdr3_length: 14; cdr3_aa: CATGLGGPEDEQFF; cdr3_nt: TGTGCCACTGGACTAGGGGGGCCAGAGGATGAGCAGTTCTTC
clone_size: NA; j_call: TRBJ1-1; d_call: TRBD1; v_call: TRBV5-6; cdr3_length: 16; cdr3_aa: CASSSIGDRGNTEAFF; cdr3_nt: TGTGCCAGCAGCTCCATCGGGGACAGGGGGAACACTGAAGCTTTCTTT
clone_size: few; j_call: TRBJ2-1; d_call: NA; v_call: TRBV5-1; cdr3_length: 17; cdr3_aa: CASSLNWRDWSYNEQFF; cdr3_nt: TGCGCCAGCAGCTTGAATTGGCGGGATTGGTCCTACAATGAGCAGTTCTTC
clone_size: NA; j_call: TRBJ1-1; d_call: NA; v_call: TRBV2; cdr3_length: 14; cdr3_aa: CASSGPLEGTEAFF; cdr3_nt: TGTGCCAGCAGCGGACCCCTGGAGGGCACTGAAGCTTTCTTT
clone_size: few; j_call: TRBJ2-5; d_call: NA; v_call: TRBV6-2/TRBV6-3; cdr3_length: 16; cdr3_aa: CASSYSGSRGQETQYF; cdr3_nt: TGTGCCAGCAGTTACTCAGGGAGCAGGGGCCAAGAGACCCAGTACTTC
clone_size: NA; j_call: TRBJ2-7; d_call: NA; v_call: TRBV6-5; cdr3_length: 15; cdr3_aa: CASSRLSGVFYEQYF; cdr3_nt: TGTGCCAGCAGCCGCCTGAGTGGAGTTTTCTACGAGCAGTACTTC
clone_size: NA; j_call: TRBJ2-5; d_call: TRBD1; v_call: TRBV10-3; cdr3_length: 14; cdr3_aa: CAIGVQGAGETQYF; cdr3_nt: TGTGCCATCGGGGTACAGGGGGCTGGGGAGACCCAGTACTTC
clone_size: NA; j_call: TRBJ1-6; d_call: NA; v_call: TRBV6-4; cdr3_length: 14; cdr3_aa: CASRPRAHNSPLHF; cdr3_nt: TGTGCCAGCCGCCCCAGGGCCCATAATTCACCCCTCCACTTT
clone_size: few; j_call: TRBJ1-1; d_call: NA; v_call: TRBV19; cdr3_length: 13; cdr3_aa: CASSAGQRSEAFF; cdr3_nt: TGTGCCAGTAGCGCAGGACAGAGGAGTGAAGCTTTCTTT
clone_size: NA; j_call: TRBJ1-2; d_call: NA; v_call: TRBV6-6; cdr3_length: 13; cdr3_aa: CASATRDNYGYTF; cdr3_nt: TGTGCCAGCGCCACCCGGGATAACTATGGCTACACCTTC
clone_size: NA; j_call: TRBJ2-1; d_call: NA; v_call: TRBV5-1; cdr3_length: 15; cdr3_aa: CASSFGYYSYNEQFF; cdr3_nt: TGCGCCAGCAGCTTCGGCTACTACTCCTACAATGAGCAGTTCTTC
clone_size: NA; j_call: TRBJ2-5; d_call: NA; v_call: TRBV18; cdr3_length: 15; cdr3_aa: CASSPQSLGVETQYF; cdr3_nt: TGTGCCAGCTCACCTCAGAGTCTCGGGGTAGAGACCCAGTACTTC
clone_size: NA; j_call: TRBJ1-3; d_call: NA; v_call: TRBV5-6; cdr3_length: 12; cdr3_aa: CASSFYGNTIYF; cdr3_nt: TGTGCCAGCAGCTTTTATGGAAACACCATATATTTT
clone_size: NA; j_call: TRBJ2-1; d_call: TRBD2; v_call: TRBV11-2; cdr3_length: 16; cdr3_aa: CASSGRLAVSYNEQFF; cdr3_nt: TGTGCCAGCAGCGGGCGTCTAGCGGTCTCCTACAATGAGCAGTTCTTC
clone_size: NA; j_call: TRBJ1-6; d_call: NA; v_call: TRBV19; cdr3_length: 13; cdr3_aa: CASSPGGNSPLHF; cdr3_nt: TGTGCCAGTTCCCCCGGGGGGAATTCACCCCTCCACTTT
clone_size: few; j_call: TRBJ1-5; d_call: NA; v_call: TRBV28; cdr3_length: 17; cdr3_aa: CASSSKVGWGGGQPQHF; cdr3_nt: TGTGCCAGCAGCAGCAAGGTGGGATGGGGTGGAGGTCAGCCCCAGCATTTT
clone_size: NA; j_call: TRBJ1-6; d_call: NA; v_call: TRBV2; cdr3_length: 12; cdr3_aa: CAGRGSNSPLHF; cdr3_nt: TGTGCCGGCCGGGGGTCTAATTCACCCCTCCACTTT
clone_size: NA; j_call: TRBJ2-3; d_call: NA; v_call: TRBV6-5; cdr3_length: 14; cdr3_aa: CASRTAGITDTQYF; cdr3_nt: TGTGCCAGCAGGACGGCAGGGATCACAGATACGCAGTATTTT
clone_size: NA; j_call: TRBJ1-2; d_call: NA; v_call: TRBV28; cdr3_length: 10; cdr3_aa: CASSGSGYTF; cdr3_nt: TGTGCCAGCAGTGGTAGTGGCTACACCTTC
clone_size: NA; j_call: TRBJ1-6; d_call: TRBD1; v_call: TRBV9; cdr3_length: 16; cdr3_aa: CASSGKGGLGNSPLHF; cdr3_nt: TGTGCCAGCAGCGGGAAAGGGGGCTTGGGTAATTCACCCCTCCACTTT
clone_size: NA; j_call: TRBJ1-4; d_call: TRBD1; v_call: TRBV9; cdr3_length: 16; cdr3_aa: CASSVGSRGRGEKLFF; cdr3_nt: TGTGCCAGCAGCGTAGGAAGTAGGGGGCGCGGTGAAAAACTGTTTTTT
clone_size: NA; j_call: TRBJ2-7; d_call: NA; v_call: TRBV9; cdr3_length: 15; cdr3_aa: CASSGPGLRSYEQYF; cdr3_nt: TGTGCCAGCAGCGGACCGGGACTTAGATCCTACGAGCAGTACTTC
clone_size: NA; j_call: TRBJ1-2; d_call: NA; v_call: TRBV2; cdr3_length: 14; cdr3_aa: CASSELPNRLGYTF; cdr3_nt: TGTGCCAGCAGTGAATTGCCAAATCGACTTGGCTACACCTTC
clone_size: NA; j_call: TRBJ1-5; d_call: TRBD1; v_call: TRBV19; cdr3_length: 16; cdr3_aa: CASSISRQGAGQPQHF; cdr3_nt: TGTGCCAGTAGTATATCCAGACAGGGGGCGGGTCAGCCCCAGCATTTT
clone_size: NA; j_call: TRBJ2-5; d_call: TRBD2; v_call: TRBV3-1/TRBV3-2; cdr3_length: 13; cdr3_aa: CASSQDISGVGYF; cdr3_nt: TGTGCCAGCAGCCAAGATATCAGCGGGGTCGGGTACTTC
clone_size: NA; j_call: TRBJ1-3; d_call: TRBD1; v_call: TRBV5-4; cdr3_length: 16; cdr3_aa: CASSLGGTGPGNTIYF; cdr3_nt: TGTGCCAGCAGCTTGGGTGGGACAGGGCCTGGAAACACCATATATTTT
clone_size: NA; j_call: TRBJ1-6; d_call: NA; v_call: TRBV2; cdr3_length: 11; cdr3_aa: CASKSNSPLHF; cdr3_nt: TGTGCCAGCAAGAGTAATTCACCCCTCCACTTT
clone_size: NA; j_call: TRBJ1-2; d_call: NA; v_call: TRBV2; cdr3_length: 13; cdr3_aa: CASNLQGVVGYTF; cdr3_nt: TGTGCCAGCAATTTACAGGGAGTTGTCGGCTACACCTTC
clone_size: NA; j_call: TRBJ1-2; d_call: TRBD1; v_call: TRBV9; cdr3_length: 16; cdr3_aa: CASSLGSGQGAYGYTF; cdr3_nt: TGTGCCAGCAGCCTAGGGAGCGGACAGGGGGCTTATGGCTACACCTTC
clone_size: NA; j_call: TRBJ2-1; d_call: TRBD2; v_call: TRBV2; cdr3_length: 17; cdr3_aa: CASRGSGAIVSYNEQFF; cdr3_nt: TGTGCCAGCAGGGGGAGCGGGGCCATCGTCTCCTACAATGAGCAGTTCTTC
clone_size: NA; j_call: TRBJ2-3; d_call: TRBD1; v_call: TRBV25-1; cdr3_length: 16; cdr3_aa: CASSEPRGPVGDTQYF; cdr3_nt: TGTGCCAGCAGTGAACCCAGGGGGCCGGTTGGAGATACGCAGTATTTT
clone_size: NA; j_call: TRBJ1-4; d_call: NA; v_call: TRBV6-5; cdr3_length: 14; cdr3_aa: CASSSKTEREKLFF; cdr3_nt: TGTGCCAGCAGTTCCAAGACAGAGAGGGAAAAACTGTTTTTT
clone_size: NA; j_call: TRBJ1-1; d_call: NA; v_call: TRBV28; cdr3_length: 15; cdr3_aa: CASSPMGGRRTEAFF; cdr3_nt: TGTGCCAGCAGCCCTATGGGGGGGAGAAGAACTGAAGCTTTCTTT
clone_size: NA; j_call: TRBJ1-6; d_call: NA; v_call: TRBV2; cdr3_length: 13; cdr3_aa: CASSEDRHSPLHF; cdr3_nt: TGTGCCAGCAGTGAGGACAGACATTCACCCCTCCACTTT
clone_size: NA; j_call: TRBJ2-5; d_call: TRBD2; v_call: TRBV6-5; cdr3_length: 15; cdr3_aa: CASSYPGLAGATQYF; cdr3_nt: TGTGCCAGCAGTTACCCGGGACTAGCGGGAGCGACCCAGTACTTC
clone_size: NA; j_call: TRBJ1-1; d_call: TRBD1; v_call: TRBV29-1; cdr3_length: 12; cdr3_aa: CSGNRDSDEAFF; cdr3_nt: TGCAGCGGGAACCGGGACAGCGATGAAGCTTTCTTT
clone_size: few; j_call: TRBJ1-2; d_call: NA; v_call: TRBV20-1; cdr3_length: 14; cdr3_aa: CSASTVTGPYGYTF; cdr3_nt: TGCAGTGCTAGTACGGTCACAGGGCCCTATGGCTACACCTTC
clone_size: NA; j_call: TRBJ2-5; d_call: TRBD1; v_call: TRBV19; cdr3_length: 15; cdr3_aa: CASNPTGSMGETQYF; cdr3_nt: TGTGCCAGTAACCCGACAGGGTCCATGGGAGAGACCCAGTACTTC
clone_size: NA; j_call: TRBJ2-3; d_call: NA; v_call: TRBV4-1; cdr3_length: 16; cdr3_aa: CASSRLGVRLADTQYF; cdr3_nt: TGCGCCAGCAGCCGTCTCGGGGTGAGATTGGCAGATACGCAGTATTTT
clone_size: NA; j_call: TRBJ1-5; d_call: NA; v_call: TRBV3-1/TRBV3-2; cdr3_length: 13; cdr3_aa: CASSQVRNQPQHF; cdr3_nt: TGTGCCAGCAGCCAAGTTAGAAATCAGCCCCAGCATTTT
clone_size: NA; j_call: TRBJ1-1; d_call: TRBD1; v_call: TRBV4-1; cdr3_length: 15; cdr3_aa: CASIERQGAFTEAFF; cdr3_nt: TGCGCCAGCATCGAGAGACAGGGGGCATTCACTGAAGCTTTCTTT
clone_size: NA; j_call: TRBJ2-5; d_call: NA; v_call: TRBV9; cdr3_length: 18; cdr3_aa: CASSVGRWGGMGPETQYF; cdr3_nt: TGTGCCAGCAGCGTAGGTCGGTGGGGCGGGATGGGGCCAGAGACCCAGTACTTC
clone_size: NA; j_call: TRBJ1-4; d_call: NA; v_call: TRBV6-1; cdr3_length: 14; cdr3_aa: CASSEGGLGEKLFF; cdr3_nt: TGTGCCAGCAGTGAAGGGGGCTTAGGGGAAAAACTGTTTTTT
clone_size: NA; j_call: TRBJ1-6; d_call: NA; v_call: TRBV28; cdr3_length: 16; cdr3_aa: CASRNTGHLTLGPLHF; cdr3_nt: TGTGCCAGCAGGAACACGGGACACCTCACCCTAGGGCCCCTCCACTTT
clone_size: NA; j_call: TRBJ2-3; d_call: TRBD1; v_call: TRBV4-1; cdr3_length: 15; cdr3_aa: CASSRGQGAEDTQYF; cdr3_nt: TGCGCCAGCAGCCGGGGCCAGGGGGCGGAAGATACGCAGTATTTT
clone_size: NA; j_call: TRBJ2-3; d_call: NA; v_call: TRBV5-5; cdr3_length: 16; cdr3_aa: CASSLLRVPSTDTQYF; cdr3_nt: TGTGCCAGCAGCCTCCTCAGGGTCCCTAGCACAGATACGCAGTATTTT
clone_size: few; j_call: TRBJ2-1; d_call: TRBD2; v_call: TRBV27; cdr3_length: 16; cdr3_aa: CASQSIPIAGDNEQFF; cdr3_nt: TGTGCCAGTCAGAGCATTCCTATAGCGGGAGACAATGAGCAGTTCTTC
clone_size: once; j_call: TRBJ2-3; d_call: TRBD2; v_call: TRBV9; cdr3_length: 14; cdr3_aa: CASSVRGETDTQYF; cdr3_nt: TGTGCCAGCAGCGTACGGGGGGAAACAGATACGCAGTATTTT